The rows below give T cell receptor beta chains drawn from one sample of a study of PD-1 blockade in classical Hodgkin lymphoma. Sequencing used immunoSEQ multiplex PCR; TCRdb keeps in-frame clones, though not all of them. Among some 14,000 clones listed, under 80% were seen once. Sequences were derived from peripheral blood mononuclear cells (PBMCs), sampled before the second cycle of nivolumab. The receptors stem from a human donor with classical Hodgkin lymphoma. Each CDR3 is given with its conserved first and last residue. The D gene is left open where the match is weak. A row's size may be missing; if present it is once, few, many or a size class.

d_gene: .; abundance: few; v_gene: TRBV18; j_gene: TRBJ2-1; CDR3nt: TGTGCCAGCTCACCGGCGGTCTACAATGAGCAGTTCTTC; CDR3aa: CASSPAVYNEQFF
d_gene: .; abundance: .; v_gene: TRBV29-1; j_gene: TRBJ2-5; CDR3nt: TGCAGCGTTGAAGGGGACCAAGAGACCCAGTACTTC; CDR3aa: CSVEGDQETQYF
d_gene: .; abundance: .; v_gene: TRBV7-2; j_gene: TRBJ1-2; CDR3nt: TGTGCCAGCAGTTATACTCACTATGGCTACACCTTC; CDR3aa: CASSYTHYGYTF
d_gene: .; abundance: .; v_gene: TRBV27; j_gene: TRBJ1-5; CDR3nt: TGTGCCAGCAGCTTAGGGGCTTTCAATCAGCCCCAGCATTTT; CDR3aa: CASSLGAFNQPQHF
d_gene: .; abundance: .; v_gene: TRBV2; j_gene: TRBJ2-3; CDR3nt: TGTGCCAGCAGTCTCCTTAATAGGGTTGTGACAGATACGCAGTATTTT; CDR3aa: CASSLLNRVVTDTQYF
d_gene: .; abundance: .; v_gene: TRBV9; j_gene: TRBJ2-3; CDR3nt: TGTGCCAGCAGCACCAGCGGGCACTATCCAGGTACGCAGTATTTT; CDR3aa: CASSTSGHYPGTQYF
d_gene: .; abundance: .; v_gene: TRBV6-5; j_gene: TRBJ1-1; CDR3nt: TGTGCCAGCTTCGGGCCAAGCCATGTCGCTTTCTTT; CDR3aa: CASFGPSHVAFF
d_gene: TRBD1; abundance: .; v_gene: TRBV6-1; j_gene: TRBJ1-2; CDR3nt: TGTGCCAGCAGAACCGGGACAGGGGTAGATGGCTACACCTTC; CDR3aa: CASRTGTGVDGYTF
d_gene: .; abundance: .; v_gene: TRBV11-2; j_gene: TRBJ2-1; CDR3nt: TGTGCCAGCAGCTTAGTTAGGTGGGGGGGCCCGTACAATGAGCAGTTCTTC; CDR3aa: CASSLVRWGGPYNEQFF
d_gene: .; abundance: .; v_gene: TRBV7-6; j_gene: TRBJ1-1; CDR3nt: TGTGCCAGCAGCTTAGCGTCCGGGGGAGGCACTGAAGCTTTCTTT; CDR3aa: CASSLASGGGTEAFF
d_gene: .; abundance: .; v_gene: TRBV18; j_gene: TRBJ1-2; CDR3nt: TGTGCCAGCTCTCTCCGCCGGGAATCTAACTATGGCTACACCTTC; CDR3aa: CASSLRRESNYGYTF
d_gene: .; abundance: .; v_gene: TRBV2; j_gene: TRBJ1-5; CDR3nt: TGTGCCAGCAAGCCGGGGCTCAATCAGCCCCAGCATTTT; CDR3aa: CASKPGLNQPQHF
d_gene: .; abundance: .; v_gene: TRBV21-1; j_gene: TRBJ2-7; CDR3nt: TGTGCCAGCAGCAAAGAGGGAGACAGGGGAGGCGAGCAGTACTTC; CDR3aa: CASSKEGDRGGEQYF
d_gene: .; abundance: .; v_gene: TRBV2; j_gene: TRBJ2-7; CDR3nt: TGTGCCAGCACCCTGCAGGGGGGACCTTTCTCCTACGAGCAGTACTTC; CDR3aa: CASTLQGGPFSYEQYF
d_gene: TRBD1; abundance: .; v_gene: TRBV7-2; j_gene: TRBJ1-4; CDR3nt: TGTGCCAGCAGCCGAGGTGACAGGGTTCGTGCTAATGAAAAACTGTTTTTT; CDR3aa: CASSRGDRVRANEKLFF
d_gene: .; abundance: .; v_gene: TRBV7-3; j_gene: TRBJ1-6; CDR3nt: TGTGCCAGCAGCTTACTGGGCCGAGATTCACCCCTCCACTTT; CDR3aa: CASSLLGRDSPLHF
d_gene: .; abundance: .; v_gene: TRBV18; j_gene: TRBJ2-4; CDR3nt: TGTGCCAGCTCACCCGACTCCAAAAACATTCAGTACTTC; CDR3aa: CASSPDSKNIQYF
d_gene: TRBD1; abundance: .; v_gene: TRBV18; j_gene: TRBJ2-7; CDR3nt: TGTGCCAGCTCACCGGTGACAGGGTGGGACTCCTACGAGCAGTACTTC; CDR3aa: CASSPVTGWDSYEQYF
d_gene: .; abundance: .; v_gene: TRBV2; j_gene: TRBJ2-1; CDR3nt: TGTGCCAGCAGTCCTCTTAGATTCGGTGAGCAGTTCTTC; CDR3aa: CASSPLRFGEQFF
d_gene: .; abundance: .; v_gene: TRBV7-9; j_gene: TRBJ1-2; CDR3nt: TGTGCCAGCAGCTTAGCTGTACCTAACTATGGCTACACCTTC; CDR3aa: CASSLAVPNYGYTF
d_gene: TRBD1; abundance: .; v_gene: TRBV15; j_gene: TRBJ1-2; CDR3nt: TGTGCCACCAGCAGGCGGGGACAGTCGAGATATGGCTACACCTTC; CDR3aa: CATSRRGQSRYGYTF
d_gene: .; abundance: .; v_gene: TRBV9; j_gene: TRBJ2-6; CDR3nt: TGTGCCAGCAGCCAAATCTCTGGGGCCAACGTCCTGACTTTC; CDR3aa: CASSQISGANVLTF
d_gene: TRBD1; abundance: .; v_gene: TRBV6-6; j_gene: TRBJ1-1; CDR3nt: TGTGCCAGCCCGCCGAGTACCGGGACAGGGGGCACTGAAGCTTTCTTT; CDR3aa: CASPPSTGTGGTEAFF
d_gene: .; abundance: few; v_gene: TRBV25-1; j_gene: TRBJ1-2; CDR3nt: TGTGCCAGCAGTGAATACAGCTTGGCGGGACTTGGTGGCTACACCTTC; CDR3aa: CASSEYSLAGLGGYTF
d_gene: TRBD1; abundance: .; v_gene: TRBV29-1; j_gene: TRBJ2-5; CDR3nt: TGCAGCGTTGTCAACACAGGGGGCTGGAAGACCCAGTACTTC; CDR3aa: CSVVNTGGWKTQYF
d_gene: .; abundance: medium-sized; v_gene: TRBV29-1; j_gene: TRBJ2-7; CDR3nt: TGCAGCGCCGGGCCATCCTACGAGCAGTACTTC; CDR3aa: CSAGPSYEQYF
d_gene: .; abundance: .; v_gene: TRBV4-3; j_gene: TRBJ2-7; CDR3nt: TGCGCCAGCAGCCCAGAATGGGGACGGGGTTTCTACGAGCAGTACTTC; CDR3aa: CASSPEWGRGFYEQYF
d_gene: TRBD1; abundance: .; v_gene: TRBV5-6; j_gene: TRBJ1-1; CDR3nt: TGTGCCAGCAGCAGCCAAGACAGGGCGTGGGTAGCTTTCTTT; CDR3aa: CASSSQDRAWVAFF
d_gene: .; abundance: .; v_gene: TRBV7-6; j_gene: TRBJ1-4; CDR3nt: TGTGCCAGCAGCTTGTTCGGTGAAAAACTGTTTTTT; CDR3aa: CASSLFGEKLFF
d_gene: .; abundance: .; v_gene: TRBV7-9; j_gene: TRBJ1-3; CDR3nt: TGTGCCAGCAGCTTAGACGGGGTTTGGGATGGAAACACCATATATTTT; CDR3aa: CASSLDGVWDGNTIYF
d_gene: .; abundance: .; v_gene: TRBV2; j_gene: TRBJ1-3; CDR3nt: TGTGCCAGCAGTGACCAGGGAAACACCATATATTTT; CDR3aa: CASSDQGNTIYF
d_gene: .; abundance: .; v_gene: TRBV11-3; j_gene: TRBJ1-1; CDR3nt: TGTGCCAGCAGCCCTGGGGAGGCCGAAGCTTTCTTT; CDR3aa: CASSPGEAEAFF
d_gene: TRBD1; abundance: .; v_gene: TRBV7-8; j_gene: TRBJ1-1; CDR3nt: TGTGCCAGCAGCGCGTGGACAGGGTTCGGCACTGAAGCTTTCTTT; CDR3aa: CASSAWTGFGTEAFF
d_gene: .; abundance: .; v_gene: TRBV28; j_gene: TRBJ2-7; CDR3nt: TGTGCCAGCAGGGTCCAGAGCTCCTACGAGCAGTACTTC; CDR3aa: CASRVQSSYEQYF
d_gene: .; abundance: .; v_gene: TRBV4-3; j_gene: TRBJ1-3; CDR3nt: TGCGCCAGCAGCCCCCGGCTGTTGGGTGACAGAAACACCATATATTTT; CDR3aa: CASSPRLLGDRNTIYF
d_gene: .; abundance: once; v_gene: TRBV18; j_gene: TRBJ1-2; CDR3nt: TGTGCCAGCTCACAAGGGGCACCTAACTATGGCTACACCTTC; CDR3aa: CASSQGAPNYGYTF
d_gene: TRBD1; abundance: .; v_gene: TRBV10-2; j_gene: TRBJ1-6; CDR3nt: TGCGCCAGCATTCAAGACAGGGGAGGTAATTCACCCCTCCACTTT; CDR3aa: CASIQDRGGNSPLHF
d_gene: .; abundance: few; v_gene: TRBV27; j_gene: TRBJ1-1; CDR3nt: TGTGCCACCCGGAAGGATCACGACACTGAAGCTTTCTTT; CDR3aa: CATRKDHDTEAFF
d_gene: .; abundance: .; v_gene: TRBV11-3; j_gene: TRBJ2-1; CDR3nt: TGTGCCAGCAGCTGGGACTGGGGGGATGAGCAGTTCTTC; CDR3aa: CASSWDWGDEQFF
d_gene: TRBD2; abundance: .; v_gene: TRBV2; j_gene: TRBJ2-1; CDR3nt: TGTGCCAGCAGTGAACTAGCGGGGGAGAATGAGCAGTTCTTC; CDR3aa: CASSELAGENEQFF
d_gene: TRBD1; abundance: .; v_gene: TRBV6-6; j_gene: TRBJ2-4; CDR3nt: TGTGCCAGCAGTCGTGTACAGGGGGCCAAAAACATTCAGTACTTC; CDR3aa: CASSRVQGAKNIQYF
d_gene: .; abundance: .; v_gene: TRBV19; j_gene: TRBJ1-2; CDR3nt: TGTGCCAGTAGTATAGCCATTAACTCCTATGGCTACACCTTC; CDR3aa: CASSIAINSYGYTF
d_gene: .; abundance: .; v_gene: TRBV2; j_gene: TRBJ2-7; CDR3nt: TGTGCCAGCAGTGAAAGAGGCGGGGTCTACGAGCAGTACTTC; CDR3aa: CASSERGGVYEQYF
d_gene: .; abundance: .; v_gene: TRBV7-9; j_gene: TRBJ2-1; CDR3nt: TGTGCCAGCCAACAGGGTAACAATGAGCAGTTCTTC; CDR3aa: CASQQGNNEQFF
d_gene: .; abundance: few; v_gene: TRBV28; j_gene: TRBJ2-7; CDR3nt: TGTGCCAGCAGACGGGGAACCTCCACCTACGAGCAGTACTTC; CDR3aa: CASRRGTSTYEQYF
d_gene: TRBD1; abundance: .; v_gene: TRBV29-1; j_gene: TRBJ2-7; CDR3nt: TGCAGCGTTGAACGGACAGGGTGGCACGAGCAGTACTTC; CDR3aa: CSVERTGWHEQYF
d_gene: .; abundance: once; v_gene: TRBV29-1; j_gene: TRBJ1-2; CDR3nt: TGCAGCGCTGTGACAGTTCCTAACTATGGCTACACCTTC; CDR3aa: CSAVTVPNYGYTF
d_gene: TRBD1; abundance: .; v_gene: TRBV25-1; j_gene: TRBJ1-6; CDR3nt: TGTGCCAGCAGACCGGGACAGGGAAGAAATTCACCCCTCCACTTT; CDR3aa: CASRPGQGRNSPLHF
d_gene: .; abundance: .; v_gene: TRBV7-6; j_gene: TRBJ2-3; CDR3nt: TGTGCCAGCAGCTTAAGTGGGGGCGCAGATACGCAGTATTTT; CDR3aa: CASSLSGGADTQYF
d_gene: .; abundance: few; v_gene: TRBV7-8; j_gene: TRBJ2-1; CDR3nt: TGTGCCAGCAGCTGGCAGGTATACTCCTACAATGAGCAGTTCTTC; CDR3aa: CASSWQVYSYNEQFF
d_gene: .; abundance: .; v_gene: TRBV7-9; j_gene: TRBJ2-7; CDR3nt: TGTGCCAGCAGCGCGACAGGGAGGTACGAGCAGTACTTC; CDR3aa: CASSATGRYEQYF
d_gene: .; abundance: .; v_gene: TRBV19; j_gene: TRBJ1-2; CDR3nt: TGTGCCAGTAGTATGGAGGGGTACTATGGCTACACCTTC; CDR3aa: CASSMEGYYGYTF
d_gene: TRBD1; abundance: .; v_gene: TRBV4-1; j_gene: TRBJ2-1; CDR3nt: TGCGCCAGCAGCGAAGGGACAGAGATCTACAATGAGCAGTTCTTC; CDR3aa: CASSEGTEIYNEQFF